These 5 T cell receptor beta chains came from one sample sequenced in a study of shared clonotypes between healthy human individuals. Some clones are missing from TCRdb's copy, which holds only in-frame ones; the method was immunoSEQ multiplex PCR. The data hold some 1 million clones, with more than 65% observed a single time. Sequencing was performed on memory CD4+ T cells sorted from blood. This sample's subset: CD45RA-negative fraction. These receptors all come from a man aged 18 to 35 in good health.

V is TRBV30 and J is TRBJ1-6; 7 bases agree with TRBD1. CDR1 GTSNPN and CDR2 SVGIG come from the germline V gene (reference sequence). CDR3 length: 15 amino acids. The junction had 5 bases not matched to a gene; V was cut back by 1 base and J by 5 bases. The CDR3 is CAWSAAGGHNSPLHF. DNA for the CDR3: TGTGCCTGGAGTGCGGCAGGGGGTCATAATTCACCCCTCCACTTT. Full variable domain (rest looked up from reference TRBV30 and TRBJ1-6): SQTIHQWPATLVQPVGSPLSLECTVEGTSNPNLYWYRQAAGRGLQLLFYSVGIGQISSEVPQNLSASRPQDRQFILSSKKLLLSDSGFYLCAWSAAGGHNSPLHFGNGTRLTVT.

This clone has just one count. This chain uses TRBV5-4 with TRBJ2-7, with D possibly TRBD2 on 5 matching bases. Germline CDR1 reads SGHNT; CDR2 reads YYREEE (reference sequence). V lost 3 bases and J 10 bases, leaving 14 bases between the germline ends. The CDR3 is 12 amino acids. In nucleotides, the CDR3 is TGTGCCAGCAGCTCCCCGAGGGAAGACCAGTACTTC. This sequence encodes CASSSPREDQYF.

The gene calls are TRBV19 and TRBJ2-7; 10 bases fit TRBD2. CDR1 is LNHDA and CDR2 is SQIVND in the germline V gene (reference sequence). The CDR3 runs to 14 residues. V was clipped by 4 bases and J by 2 bases; unmatched bases: 2. CDR3 in DNA: TGTGCCAGTAGTACCCTAGCGGGAGCCTACGAGCAGTACTTC. Translating it yields CASSTLAGAYEQYF.

This chain joins TRBV6-5 and TRBJ1-6; 9 nucleotides line up with TRBD1. The CDR3 spans 16 residues. The V and J ends lost 0 bases and 7 bases, in that order; junction bases with no gene match: 4. Germline lookup yields CDR1 MNHEY and CDR2 SVGAGI. CDR3 loop: CASSYSGQGNNSPLHF. CDR3 DNA: TGTGCCAGCAGTTACTCAGGACAGGGGAACAATTCACCCCTCCACTTT.

The table lists this clone with a few counts. V and J are TRBV7-2 and TRBJ1-1; a possible D gene is TRBD1 (6 bases). Per germline, CDR1 SGHTA and CDR2 FQGNSA. V lost 3 bases and J 0 bases, leaving 11 bases between the germline ends. This CDR3 is 15 amino acids long. The CDR3 DNA reads as TGTGCCAGCAGCTTGGACAGCGCGCTGAACACTGAAGCTTTCTTT. Translation gives CASSLDSALNTEAFF. Based on the CDR3 plus reference TRBV7-2 and TRBJ1-1, the full variable domain is GAGVSQSPSNKVTEKGKDVELRCDPISGHTALYWYRQSLGQGLEFLIYFQGNSAPDKSGLPSDRFSAERTGGSVSTLTIQRTQQEDSAVYLCASSLDSALNTEAFFGQGTRLTVV.